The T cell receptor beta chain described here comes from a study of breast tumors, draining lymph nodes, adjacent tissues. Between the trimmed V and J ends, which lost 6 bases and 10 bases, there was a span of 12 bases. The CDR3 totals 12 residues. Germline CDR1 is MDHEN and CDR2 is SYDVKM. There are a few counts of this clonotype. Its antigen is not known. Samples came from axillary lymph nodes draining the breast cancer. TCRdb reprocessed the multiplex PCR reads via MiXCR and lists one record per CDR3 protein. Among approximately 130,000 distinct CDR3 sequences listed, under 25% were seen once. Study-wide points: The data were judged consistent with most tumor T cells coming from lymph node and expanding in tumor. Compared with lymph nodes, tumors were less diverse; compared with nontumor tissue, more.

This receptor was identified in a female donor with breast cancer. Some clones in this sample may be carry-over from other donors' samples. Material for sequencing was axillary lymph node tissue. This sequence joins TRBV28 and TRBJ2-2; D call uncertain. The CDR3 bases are TGTGCCAGCAGCGACCAAAGTACGGAGCTGTTTTTT. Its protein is CASSDQSTELFF.